Listed below are T cell receptor beta chains from one sample, sequenced in a study of cytomegalovirus exposure and HLA in healthy donors. Profiling relied on immunoSEQ multiplex PCR, and the TCRdb table lists in-frame clones only, not all of them. Its table records 55,000 to 85,000 clones. Sequencing was carried out using PBMCs. The receptors were gathered from a woman in her twenties or thirties in good health and CMV-seronegative. Both conserved end residues are part of each CDR3. The D gene is left open where the match is weak.

j_call d_call v_call cdr3_length cdr3_aa cdr3_nt
TRBJ2-5 TRBD2 TRBV30 16 CAWSPPRGLGEGTQYF TGTGCCTGGAGTCCACCCCGGGGACTAGGGGAGGGGACCCAGTACTTC
TRBJ1-4 . TRBV6-1 14 CASSELRRAEKLFF TGTGCCAGCAGTGAACTCAGGAGGGCTGAAAAACTGTTTTTT
TRBJ2-5 . TRBV6-5 14 CASSYSWTEMTQYF TGTGCCAGCAGTTACTCTTGGACAGAGATGACCCAGTACTTC
TRBJ2-7 . TRBV28 12 CASSFGGVQQYF TGTGCCAGCAGTTTTGGAGGGGTGCAGCAGTACTTC
TRBJ1-6 . TRBV27 15 CASSPYGVGNSPLHF TGTGCCAGCAGTCCTTACGGGGTGGGGAATTCACCCCTCCACTTT
TRBJ2-7 . TRBV18 12 CASSPGSYEQYF TGTGCCAGCTCACCGGGGAGCTACGAGCAGTACTTC
TRBJ1-1 TRBD1 TRBV28 16 CASSYWDRGGNTEAFF TGTGCCAGCAGTTATTGGGACAGGGGAGGGAACACTGAAGCTTTCTTT
TRBJ1-1 TRBD1 TRBV2 14 CASRATGGRTEAFF TGTGCCAGCAGAGCCACAGGGGGGAGGACTGAAGCTTTCTTT
TRBJ2-7 TRBD2 TRBV18 13 CASSLPGGYEQYF TGTGCCAGCTCACTCCCGGGGGGGTACGAGCAGTACTTC
TRBJ2-7 . TRBV23-1 12 CAKRRYPYEQYF TGCGCCAAGCGGCGGTACCCCTACGAGCAGTACTTC
TRBJ1-2 . TRBV28 13 CASSFGGTNGYTF TGTGCCAGCAGTTTCGGGGGGACCAATGGCTACACCTTC
TRBJ2-7 TRBD1 TRBV6-5 15 CASSYSGTGTYEQYF TGTGCCAGCAGTTACTCCGGGACAGGGACCTACGAGCAGTACTTC
TRBJ1-6 TRBD1 TRBV6-5 14 CASSYGQGVSPLHF TGTGCCAGCAGTTACGGTCAGGGGGTATCACCCCTCCACTTT
TRBJ2-2 . TRBV5-1 15 CASSSTRPNTGELFF TGCGCCAGCAGCTCCACGAGGCCGAACACCGGGGAGCTGTTTTTT
TRBJ2-5 TRBD2 TRBV9 17 CASSVGTSGGSRETQYF TGTGCCAGCAGCGTAGGGACTAGCGGGGGGTCGAGAGAGACCCAGTACTTC